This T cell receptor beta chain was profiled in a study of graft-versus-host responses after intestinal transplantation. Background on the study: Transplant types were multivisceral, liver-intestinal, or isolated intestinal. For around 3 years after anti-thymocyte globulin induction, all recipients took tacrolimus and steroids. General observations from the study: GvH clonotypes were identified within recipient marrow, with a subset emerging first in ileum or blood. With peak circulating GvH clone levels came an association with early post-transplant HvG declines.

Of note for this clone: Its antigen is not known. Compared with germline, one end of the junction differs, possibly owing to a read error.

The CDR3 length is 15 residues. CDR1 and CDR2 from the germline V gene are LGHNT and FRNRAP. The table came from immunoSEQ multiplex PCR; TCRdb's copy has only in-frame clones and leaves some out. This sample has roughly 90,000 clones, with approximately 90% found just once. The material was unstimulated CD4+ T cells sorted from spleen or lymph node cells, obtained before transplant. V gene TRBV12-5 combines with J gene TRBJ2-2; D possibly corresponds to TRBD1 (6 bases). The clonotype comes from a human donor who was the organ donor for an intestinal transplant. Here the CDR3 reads CASGSDRTNTGELFF. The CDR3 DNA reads TGTGCTAGCGGTTCTGACAGGACGAACACCGGGGAGCTGTTTTTT.